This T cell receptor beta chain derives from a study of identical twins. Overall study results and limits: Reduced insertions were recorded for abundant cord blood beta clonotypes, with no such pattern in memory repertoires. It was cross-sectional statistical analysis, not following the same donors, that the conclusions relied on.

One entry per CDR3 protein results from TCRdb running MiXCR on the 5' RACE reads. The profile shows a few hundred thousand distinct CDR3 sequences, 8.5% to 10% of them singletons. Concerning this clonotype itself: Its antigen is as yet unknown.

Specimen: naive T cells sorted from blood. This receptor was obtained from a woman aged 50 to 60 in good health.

This CDR3 is CASTMTGASTDTQYF. The CDR3, as DNA: TGTGCCAGCACAATGACAGGGGCTAGCACAGATACGCAGTATTTT. The J gene is TRBJ2-3, the V gene TRBV12-3 or TRBV12-4; 8 bases agree with TRBD1. V shed 7 bases and J 0 bases; nucleotides not matched to a gene: 6. The CDR3 contains 15 residues.